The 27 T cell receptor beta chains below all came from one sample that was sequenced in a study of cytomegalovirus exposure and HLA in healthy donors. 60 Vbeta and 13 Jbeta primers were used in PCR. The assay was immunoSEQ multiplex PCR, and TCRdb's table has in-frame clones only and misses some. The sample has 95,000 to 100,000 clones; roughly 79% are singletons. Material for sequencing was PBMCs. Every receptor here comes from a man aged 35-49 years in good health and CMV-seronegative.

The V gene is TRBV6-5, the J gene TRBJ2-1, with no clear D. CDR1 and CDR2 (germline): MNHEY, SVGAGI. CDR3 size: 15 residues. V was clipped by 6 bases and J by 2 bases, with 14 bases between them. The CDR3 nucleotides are TGTGCCAGCAGGCCACTTAAGAGTACCTACAATGAGCAGTTCTTC. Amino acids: CASRPLKSTYNEQFF.

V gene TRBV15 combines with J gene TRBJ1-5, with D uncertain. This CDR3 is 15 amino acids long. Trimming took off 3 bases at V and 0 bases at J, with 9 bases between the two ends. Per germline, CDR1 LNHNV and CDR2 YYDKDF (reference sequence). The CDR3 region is CATSSRVNSNQPQHF. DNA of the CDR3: TGTGCCACCAGCAGCCGGGTCAATAGCAATCAGCCCCAGCATTTT.

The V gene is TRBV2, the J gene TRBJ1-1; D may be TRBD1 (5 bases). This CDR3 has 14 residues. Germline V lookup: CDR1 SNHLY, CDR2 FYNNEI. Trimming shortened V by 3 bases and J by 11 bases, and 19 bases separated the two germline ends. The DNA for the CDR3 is TGTGCCAGCAGTGAGGGTCCTTCGGGGGATCGCGCTTTCTTT. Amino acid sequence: CASSEGPSGDRAFF.

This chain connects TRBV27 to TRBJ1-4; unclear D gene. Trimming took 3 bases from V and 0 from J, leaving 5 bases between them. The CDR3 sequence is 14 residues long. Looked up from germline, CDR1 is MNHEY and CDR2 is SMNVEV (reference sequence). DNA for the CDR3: TGTGCCAGCAGTTTCGGAGCAACTAATGAAAAACTGTTTTTT. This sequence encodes CASSFGATNEKLFF.

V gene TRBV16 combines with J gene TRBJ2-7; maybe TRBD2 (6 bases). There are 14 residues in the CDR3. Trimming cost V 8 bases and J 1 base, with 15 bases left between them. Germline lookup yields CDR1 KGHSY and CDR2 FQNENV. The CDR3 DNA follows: TGTGCCAGCGCCTACAGTGGGACTTCCTACGAGCAGTACTTC. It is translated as CASAYSGTSYEQYF.

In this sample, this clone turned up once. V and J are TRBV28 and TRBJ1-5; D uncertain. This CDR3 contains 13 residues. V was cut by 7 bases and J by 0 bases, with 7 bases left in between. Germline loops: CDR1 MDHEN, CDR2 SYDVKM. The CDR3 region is CASIRGSNQPQHF. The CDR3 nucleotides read TGTGCCAGCATCCGGGGTAGCAATCAGCCCCAGCATTTT. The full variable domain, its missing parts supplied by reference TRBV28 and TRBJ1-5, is DVKVTQSSRYLVKRTGEKVFLECVQDMDHENMFWYRQDPGLGLRLIYFSYDVKMKEKGDIPEGYSVSREKKERFSLILESASTNQTSMYLCASIRGSNQPQHFGDGTRLSIL.

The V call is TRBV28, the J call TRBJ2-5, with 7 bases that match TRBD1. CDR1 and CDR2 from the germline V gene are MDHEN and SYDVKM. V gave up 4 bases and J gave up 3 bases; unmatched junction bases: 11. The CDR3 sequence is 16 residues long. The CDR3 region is CASSSITGATEETQYF. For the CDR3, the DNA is TGTGCCAGCAGTTCCATTACAGGGGCTACTGAAGAGACCCAGTACTTC. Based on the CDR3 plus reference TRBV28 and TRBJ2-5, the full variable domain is DVKVTQSSRYLVKRTGEKVFLECVQDMDHENMFWYRQDPGLGLRLIYFSYDVKMKEKGDIPEGYSVSREKKERFSLILESASTNQTSMYLCASSSITGATEETQYFGPGTRLLVL.

CDR3 in amino acids: CASSPGGRASEKLFF. The DNA of the CDR3 is TGCGCCAGCAGCCCAGGGGGCAGGGCTAGTGAAAAACTGTTTTTT. The chain joins TRBV5-1 to TRBJ1-4; 8 bases line up with TRBD1. CDR3 size: 15 residues. V lost 4 bases, J lost 7 bases, and 9 bases stayed unmatched. Germline values: CDR1 SGHRS, CDR2 YFSETQ.

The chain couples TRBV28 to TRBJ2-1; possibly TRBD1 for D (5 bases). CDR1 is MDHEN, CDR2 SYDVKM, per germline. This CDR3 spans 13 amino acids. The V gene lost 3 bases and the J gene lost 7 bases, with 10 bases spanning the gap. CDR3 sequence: CASSFNRLNEQFF. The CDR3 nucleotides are TGTGCCAGCAGTTTCAACAGGTTGAATGAGCAGTTCTTC.

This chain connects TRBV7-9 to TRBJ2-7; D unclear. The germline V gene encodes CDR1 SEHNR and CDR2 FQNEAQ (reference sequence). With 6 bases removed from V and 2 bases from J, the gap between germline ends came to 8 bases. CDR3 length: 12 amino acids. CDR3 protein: CASSHGAYEQYF. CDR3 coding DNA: TGTGCCAGCAGTCACGGAGCCTACGAGCAGTACTTC.

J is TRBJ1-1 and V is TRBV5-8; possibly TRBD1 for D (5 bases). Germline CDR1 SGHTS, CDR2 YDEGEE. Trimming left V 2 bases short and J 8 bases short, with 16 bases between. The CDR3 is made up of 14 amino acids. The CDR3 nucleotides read TGTGCCAGCAGCTTCGTCAGGGAATTACGAGAAGCTTTCTTT. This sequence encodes CASSFVRELREAFF.

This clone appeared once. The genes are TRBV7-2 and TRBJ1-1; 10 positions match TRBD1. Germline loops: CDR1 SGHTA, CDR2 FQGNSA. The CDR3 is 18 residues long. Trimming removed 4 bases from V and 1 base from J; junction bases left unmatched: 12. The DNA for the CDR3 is TGTGCCAGCAGCTCCCGAAGACAGGGGGCGCTTCGGAACACTGAAGCTTTCTTT. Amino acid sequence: CASSSRRQGALRNTEAFF.

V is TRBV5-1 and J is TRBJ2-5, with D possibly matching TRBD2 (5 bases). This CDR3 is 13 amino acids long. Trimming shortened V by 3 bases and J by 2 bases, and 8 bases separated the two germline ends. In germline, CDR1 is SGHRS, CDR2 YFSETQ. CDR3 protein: CASSSREQETQYF. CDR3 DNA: TGCGCCAGCAGCTCCCGGGAACAAGAGACCCAGTACTTC.

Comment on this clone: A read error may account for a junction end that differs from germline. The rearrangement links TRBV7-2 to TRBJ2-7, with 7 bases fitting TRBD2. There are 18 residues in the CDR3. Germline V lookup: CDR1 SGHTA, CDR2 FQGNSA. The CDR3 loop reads CASSSRGVFSPGSYEQCF. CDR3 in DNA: TGTGCCAGCAGCAGCCGGGGGGTTTTTTCTCCCGGCTCCTACGAGCAGTGCTTC.

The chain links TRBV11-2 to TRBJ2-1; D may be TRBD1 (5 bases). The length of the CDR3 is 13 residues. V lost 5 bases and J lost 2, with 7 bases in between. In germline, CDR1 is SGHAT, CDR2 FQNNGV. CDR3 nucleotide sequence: TGTGCCAGCAGCCAGGGTGCCTACAATGAGCAGTTCTTC. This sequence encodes CASSQGAYNEQFF.

This CDR3 is CASRIWGGQNTGELFF. For the CDR3, the DNA is TGTGCCAGCCGAATTTGGGGGGGCCAGAACACCGGGGAGCTGTTTTTT. This chain connects TRBV19 to TRBJ2-2, with a possible D match to TRBD2 (7 bases). Germline-derived CDR1 and CDR2 are LNHDA and SQIVND (reference sequence). This CDR3 has 16 amino acids. With 9 bases removed from V and 1 base from J, the gap between germline ends came to 18 bases.

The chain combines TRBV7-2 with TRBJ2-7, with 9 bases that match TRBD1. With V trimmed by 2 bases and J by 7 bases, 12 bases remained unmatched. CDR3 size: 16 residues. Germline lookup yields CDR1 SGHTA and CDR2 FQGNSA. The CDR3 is CASSLYEGTGFREQYF. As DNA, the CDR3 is TGTGCCAGCAGCTTATACGAAGGGACAGGGTTTCGGGAGCAGTACTTC.

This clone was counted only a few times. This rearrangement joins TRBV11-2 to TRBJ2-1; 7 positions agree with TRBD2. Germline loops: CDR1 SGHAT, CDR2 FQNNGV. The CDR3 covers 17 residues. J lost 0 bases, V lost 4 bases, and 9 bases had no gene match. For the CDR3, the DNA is TGTGCCAGCAGCTCAAGCGGGGAGGTGATCTCCTACAATGAGCAGTTCTTC. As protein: CASSSSGEVISYNEQFF.

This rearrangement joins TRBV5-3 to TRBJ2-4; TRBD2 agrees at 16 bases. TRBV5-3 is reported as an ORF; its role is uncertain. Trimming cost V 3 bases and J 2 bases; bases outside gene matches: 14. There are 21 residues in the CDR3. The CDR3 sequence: CARSSTGTSGGAWVTKNIQYF. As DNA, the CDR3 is TGTGCCAGAAGCTCGACCGGGACTAGCGGGGGGGCCTGGGTAACCAAAAACATTCAGTACTTC.

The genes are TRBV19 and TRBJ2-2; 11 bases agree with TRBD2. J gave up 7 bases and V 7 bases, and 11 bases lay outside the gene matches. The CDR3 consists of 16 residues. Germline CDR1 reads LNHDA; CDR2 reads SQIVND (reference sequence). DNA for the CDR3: TGTGCCAGTATGACCCTAGCGGGAGGTTATGGCGGGGAGCTGTTTTTT. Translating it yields CASMTLAGGYGGELFF.

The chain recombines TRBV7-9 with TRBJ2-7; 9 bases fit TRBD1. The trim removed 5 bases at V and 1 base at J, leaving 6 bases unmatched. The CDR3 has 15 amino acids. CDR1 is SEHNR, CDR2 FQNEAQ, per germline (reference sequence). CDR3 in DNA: TGTGCCAGCAGCCCGTACAGGGGGCATTCCTACGAGCAGTACTTC. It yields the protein CASSPYRGHSYEQYF.

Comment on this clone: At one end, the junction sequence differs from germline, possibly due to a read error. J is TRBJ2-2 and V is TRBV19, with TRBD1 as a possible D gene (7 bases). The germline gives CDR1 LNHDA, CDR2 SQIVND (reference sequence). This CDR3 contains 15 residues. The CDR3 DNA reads TGTGCCAGTAGTACCCAGGGGGTTAAGACCGGGGGGCTGTTTTTT. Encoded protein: CASSTQGVKTGGLFF.

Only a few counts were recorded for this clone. This CDR3 is CSARGGLNSPLHF. In DNA, the CDR3 is TGCAGCGCCCGCGGGGGGCTTAATTCACCCCTCCACTTT. V usage is TRBV29-1 and J usage is TRBJ1-6; tentative D call: TRBD1 (6 bases). Between the trimmed V and J ends, which lost 7 bases and 6 bases, there was a span of 13 bases. Germline CDR1 is SQVTM and CDR2 is ANQGSEA. This CDR3 comprises 13 residues.

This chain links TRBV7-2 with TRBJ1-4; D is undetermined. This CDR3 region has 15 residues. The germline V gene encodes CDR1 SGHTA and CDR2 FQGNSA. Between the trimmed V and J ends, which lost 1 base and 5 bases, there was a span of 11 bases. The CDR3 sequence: CASSLGGEINEKLFF. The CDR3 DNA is TGTGCCAGCAGCTTAGGCGGAGAGATAAATGAAAAACTGTTTTTT.

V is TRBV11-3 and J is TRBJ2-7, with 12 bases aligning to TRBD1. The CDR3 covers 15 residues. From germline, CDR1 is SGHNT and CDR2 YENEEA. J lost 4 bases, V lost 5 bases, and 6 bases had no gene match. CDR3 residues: CASSGGTGGEYEQYF. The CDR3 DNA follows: TGTGCCAGCAGCGGGGGGACAGGGGGCGAATACGAGCAGTACTTC.

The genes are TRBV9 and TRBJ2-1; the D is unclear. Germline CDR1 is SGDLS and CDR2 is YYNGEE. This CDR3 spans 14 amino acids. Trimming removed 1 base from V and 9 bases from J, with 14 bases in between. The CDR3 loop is CASSVFPEGGEQFF. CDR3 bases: TGTGCCAGCAGCGTATTCCCGGAAGGCGGTGAGCAGTTCTTC.

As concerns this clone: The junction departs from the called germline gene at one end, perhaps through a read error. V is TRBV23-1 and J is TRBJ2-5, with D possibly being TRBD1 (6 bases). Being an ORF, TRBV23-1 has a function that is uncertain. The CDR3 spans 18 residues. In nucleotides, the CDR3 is TGCGCCAACAGTCAATCGATGAAAAAAGCCGTCAGGACAGTAACCCAGTACTTC. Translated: CANSQSMKKAVRTVTQYF.